This is a list of T cell receptor beta chains from one sample in a study of cytomegalovirus exposure and HLA in healthy donors. Only in-frame clones appear in the TCRdb table, and some are missing; sequencing was by immunoSEQ multiplex PCR. The sample carries 55,000 to 85,000 clones, around 82% recorded once. Input material: PBMCs. The receptors stem from a man aged 18 to 29 in good health and CMV-seropositive. Both conserved end residues are part of each CDR3. The D gene is left open where the match is weak. Some rows mark clone size as missing; the rest say once, few, many or name a class of expanded clone.

clone_size j_call v_call d_call cdr3_nt cdr3_aa
- TRBJ1-2 TRBV5-1 - TGCGCCAGCAGCCCCCTTCAGGGTAGCAGCTATGGCTACACCTTC CASSPLQGSSYGYTF
- TRBJ1-6 TRBV6-1 - TGTGCCAGCAGTGAACGCCAGGGTTCACCCCTCCACTTT CASSERQGSPLHF
- TRBJ2-3 TRBV11-2 - TGTGCCAGCAGCTTTCGGGGGAGGAGCACAGATACGCAGTATTTT CASSFRGRSTDTQYF
- TRBJ2-7 TRBV4-1 TRBD1 TGCGCCAGCAGCCCTACAGGGGACGAGCAGTACTTC CASSPTGDEQYF
- TRBJ1-4 TRBV4-1 - TGCGCCAGCAGCCAAGATGAGGATCCGAATGAAAAACTGTTTTTT CASSQDEDPNEKLFF
- TRBJ2-3 TRBV29-1 TRBD2 TGCAGCGCCGGGGGGGATACGCAGTATTTT CSAGGDTQYF
- TRBJ1-2 TRBV27 TRBD1 TGTGCCAGCAGTGGGACAGGGGTCTCGGAAACCTTC CASSGTGVSETF
- TRBJ2-5 TRBV11-2 TRBD2 TGTGCCAGCAGCCTGCTAGCGGGGGACTGGGAGACCCAGTACTTC CASSLLAGDWETQYF
- TRBJ1-6 TRBV5-1 TRBD1 TGCGCCAGCAGGCTAGGGACAGGGGTCAATTCACCCCTCCACTTT CASRLGTGVNSPLHF
- TRBJ2-1 TRBV11-2 - TGTGCCAGCAGCTCGCGTGGAGGGACCAATGAGCAGTTCTTC CASSSRGGTNEQFF
- TRBJ1-6 TRBV13 TRBD1 TGTGCCAGCAGCTTCGGACAGGGCGCAAATTCACCCCTCCACTTT CASSFGQGANSPLHF
- TRBJ1-4 TRBV7-9 - TGTGCCAGCAGCACCCAGCCTTCAGGGGAACTGTTTTTT CASSTQPSGELFF
- TRBJ2-1 TRBV29-1 TRBD1 TGCAGCGGTGGGACAGGCGTGTACAATGAGCAGTTCTTC CSGGTGVYNEQFF
- TRBJ2-7 TRBV30 - TGTGCCTGGAGTCGAGGTTTGGGCTACGAGCAGTACTTC CAWSRGLGYEQYF
- TRBJ1-4 TRBV30 - TGTGCCTGGAGTGCCGGGGGGGGGCTAGCAGAAAAACTGTTTTTT CAWSAGGGLAEKLFF
- TRBJ1-1 TRBV4-2 - TGTGCCAGCAGCCAGGGCGACAGGCCGAGGGAGAACACTGAAGCTTTCTTT CASSQGDRPRENTEAFF
- TRBJ1-1 TRBV10-1 - TGCGCCAGCAGTGTTTCAGTGAACACTGAAGCTTTCTTT CASSVSVNTEAFF
- TRBJ1-1 TRBV6-5 - TGTGCCAGCAGGGAGCTTTGGCGTTTGAACACTGAAGCTTTCTTT CASRELWRLNTEAFF
- TRBJ2-4 TRBV9 TRBD1 TGTGCCAGCAGCACACCAACAGGGGGCCTCGGGGTAACCAAAAACATTCAGTACTTC CASSTPTGGLGVTKNIQYF
once TRBJ1-2 TRBV25-1 - TGTGCCAGCAGTGTATACTATAACTATGGCTACACCTTC CASSVYYNYGYTF
- TRBJ2-1 TRBV7-6 TRBD2 TGTGCCAGCAGCTTCGCACTAGCGGGGGGGCCCCACAATGAGCAGTTCTTC CASSFALAGGPHNEQFF
- TRBJ1-1 TRBV30 - TGTGCCTGCAATGTGGCAGGGGCAAGAAGAGCTTTCTTT CACNVAGARRAFF
- TRBJ1-6 TRBV27 - TGTGCCAGCAGTTTGAGCCAGGGTAATTCACCCCTCCACTTT CASSLSQGNSPLHF
- TRBJ2-5 TRBV5-4 - TGTGCCAGCAGCCCACATCAAGAGACCCAGTACTTC CASSPHQETQYF
- TRBJ1-2 TRBV30 - TGTGCCTGGAGTGTAACCCTTGGGGGGGCGATTGGCTACACCTTC CAWSVTLGGAIGYTF
- TRBJ1-2 TRBV5-6 - TGTGCCAGCAACTTGGGGGCCGTGGAGGGCTTAAGTGGCTACACCTTC CASNLGAVEGLSGYTF
- TRBJ2-2 TRBV30 - TGTGCCTGGAAAGTCGATGGGGGCAGAGACACCGGGGAGCTGTTTTTT CAWKVDGGRDTGELFF
few TRBJ2-7 TRBV2 - TGTGCCAGCATCGAGGAAGGCTACGAGCAGTACTTC CASIEEGYEQYF